This TCR beta chain was retrieved from a study of T cell repertoires in cytomegalovirus infection. On the study more broadly: Indicated by public TCR beta signatures were CMV infection and matching HLA type. Study-wide results and caveats: Within the response measured ex vivo, HLA-C-restricted CMV-specific TCR beta clonotypes were dominant.

The CDR3 is 14 residues long. Losses at the gene ends were 4 bases for V and 4 bases for J; bases not matched to a gene: 2. Germline V gene sequence: CDR1 SGHDN, CDR2 FVKESK. TCRdb independently ran MiXCR on the reads; one entry per CDR3 protein. The table includes more than 300,000 distinct CDR3 sequences, roughly 36% detected once. To note about this clonotype: The antigen is not known.

This chain joins TRBV14 and TRBJ2-1; 9 bases agree with TRBD2. The sequence came from a human donor in good health (CMV status not recorded). Some clones in this sample may be carry-over from other donors' samples. Sample: cultured PBMCs, taken from culture after CMV antigen stimulation. The CDR3 loop reads CASSRLADYNEQFF. As DNA, the CDR3 is TGTGCCAGCAGCCGACTAGCGGATTACAATGAGCAGTTCTTC.